This T cell receptor (beta chain) comes out of a study of T cell changes during pregnancy in multiple sclerosis. Libraries were prepared by immunoSEQ multiplex PCR; TCRdb keeps only in-frame clonotypes and omits some of them. The table records 95,000 to 100,000 clones, 91% of them present only once. CDR1 is SQVTM, CDR2 ANQGSEA, per germline. Trimming cost V 1 base and J 1 base; bases outside gene matches: 14. This CDR3 region has 18 residues. The V gene is TRBV29-1, the J gene TRBJ2-3, with TRBD1 matching 7 bases. The clonotype was recovered from a female donor with multiple sclerosis, enrolled in a pregnancy study. Sequenced material: peripheral blood, taken in the second trimester of pregnancy. The CDR3 loop is CSVEGDGLQGSGTDTQYF. Here the CDR3 DNA reads TGCAGCGTTGAAGGAGATGGGTTACAGGGGTCGGGCACAGATACGCAGTATTTT.